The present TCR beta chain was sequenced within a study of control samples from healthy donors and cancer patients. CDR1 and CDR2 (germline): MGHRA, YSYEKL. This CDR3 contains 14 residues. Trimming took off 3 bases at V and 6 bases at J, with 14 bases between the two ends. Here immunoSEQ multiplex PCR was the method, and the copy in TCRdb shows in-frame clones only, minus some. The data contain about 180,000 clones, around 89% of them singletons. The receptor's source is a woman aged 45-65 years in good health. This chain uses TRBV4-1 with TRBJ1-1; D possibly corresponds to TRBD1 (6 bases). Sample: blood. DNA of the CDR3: TGCGCCAGCAGCCACATTAAGGGGGATCCTGAAGCTTTCTTT. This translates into CASSHIKGDPEAFF.